Given below is one TCR beta chain in context. The antigen is not known. Generated by immunoSEQ multiplex PCR, the TCRdb table keeps only in-frame clones and is missing some. This sample has 62,000 or so clones, with 90% found just once. The data were obtained in a study of graft-versus-host responses after intestinal transplantation. General study results and limits: Association was observed between peak circulating GvH clone levels and early post-transplant HvG declines.

In germline, CDR1 is SGHTA, CDR2 FQGNSA. V shed 4 bases, J shed 4 bases, and the junction held 4 bases outside the gene matches. The CDR3 length is 14 residues. Sample: unstimulated CD8+ T cells sorted from spleen or lymph node cells, taken before transplant. The clonotype originates from a human donor who was the organ donor for an intestinal transplant. The J gene is TRBJ2-7, the V gene TRBV7-2; 10 bases agree with TRBD2. The CDR3 sequence is CASSSGLARYEQYF. CDR3 in DNA: TGTGCCAGCAGCTCGGGACTAGCGAGGTACGAGCAGTACTTC.